The T cell receptor (beta chain) described here comes from a study of CD8 T cells in ankylosing spondylitis. Notes on this clonotype: Antigen unknown. The junction shows a germline mismatch at one end, possibly a read error.

Overall study findings and caveats: A TCR beta motif made of several highly homologous variants seemed typical of ankylosing spondylitis blood.

The CDR3 spans 15 residues. Quantitative 5'-RACE was performed with molecular barcodes, and it yielded the TCR beta libraries. TCRdb recomputed calls from the 5' RACE reads with MiXCR, one row per CDR3 protein. This table has 250,000 to 400,000 distinct CDR3 sequences, 9.5% to 13% appearing once. The receptor was derived from a female donor with ankylosing spondylitis or in good health (not recorded which). The chain uses TRBV12-3 or TRBV12-4 and TRBJ1-6, with 8 positions matching TRBD1. The sample taken for sequencing was blood, either unsorted or a sorted T cell fraction (not recorded which). The CDR3 coding sequence is TGTGCCAGCTCCCGGGCAGGGGGCTATTATTCACCCCTCCACTTT. This gives the protein CASSRAGGYYSPLHF.